The following is a TCR beta chain sequence with its context. The antigen is not known. This specimen comes from a study of cytomegalovirus exposure and HLA in healthy donors. Whole-study results and caveats: Presence/absence analyses rested on an assumption that sequencing depth was roughly uniform across donors. Immune exposure data for these donors was limited to CMV serostatus.

Deletions cut 1 base from V and 14 bases from J, with 12 bases between. The CDR3 runs 13 residues. Per the germline V gene, CDR1 is SNHLY and CDR2 is FYNNEI. The PCR ran on 60 Vbeta and 13 Jbeta primers. Clones were sequenced by immunoSEQ multiplex PCR, and TCRdb holds only the in-frame ones, with some missing. The top ten clones hold less than 5% of a sample with more than 95,000 clones, more than 70% of them seen once. V is TRBV2 and J is TRBJ1-6; D is uncertain. The sequenced sample was PBMCs. This receptor was taken from a young man in good health and CMV-seronegative. Written as DNA, the CDR3 is TGTGCCAGCAGTGAAGTAAGGATCGGGTCCCTCCACTTT. Translated, it gives CASSEVRIGSLHF.